These 21 T cell receptor beta chains were all obtained from the same sample, sequenced in a study of cytomegalovirus exposure and HLA in healthy donors. 13 Jbeta primers and 60 Vbeta primers were used for the PCR. Profiling relied on immunoSEQ multiplex PCR, and the TCRdb table lists in-frame clones only, not all of them. The sample lists around 110,000 clones, less than 80% occurring once. The sample taken for sequencing was PBMCs. The source is a woman between 40 and 50 years old in good health and CMV-seropositive.

CDR3 DNA sequence: TGTGCCAGCAGCGACACTAGGTCCTACAATGAGCAGTTCTTC. Amino acids: CASSDTRSYNEQFF. The chain links TRBV5-4 to TRBJ2-1; tentative D call: TRBD2 (5 bases). The CDR3 has 14 amino acids. V was trimmed by 4 bases and J by 1 base, leaving 9 bases between them. The germline V gene has CDR1 SGHNT and CDR2 YYREEE (reference sequence). Based on the CDR3 plus reference TRBV5-4 and TRBJ2-1, the full variable domain is ETGVTQSPTHLIKTRGQQVTLRCSSQSGHNTVSWYQQALGQGPQFIFQYYREEENGRGNFPPRFSGLQFPNYSSELNVNALELDDSALYLCASSDTRSYNEQFFGPGTRLTVL.

The table lists this clone with a few counts. The V and J genes are TRBV6-5 and TRBJ1-3; no reliable D call. Germline assignment: CDR1 MNHEY and CDR2 SVGAGI. The V gene lost 3 bases and the J gene lost 4 bases, with 13 bases spanning the gap. CDR3 length: 15 amino acids. The DNA for the CDR3 is TGTGCCAGCAGTTATACGATGAACAGCGGAAACACCATATATTTT. Encoded protein: CASSYTMNSGNTIYF.

The J gene is TRBJ1-5, the V gene TRBV27, with a weak D call TRBD1 (6 bases). This CDR3 has 16 amino acids. Germline V lookup: CDR1 MNHEY, CDR2 SMNVEV (reference sequence). V was pared by 8 bases and J by 1 base, with 18 bases between. CDR3 sequence (DNA): TGTGCCAGCCGACTGCGGGGGCAGGGGAGCAATCAGCCCCAGCATTTT. Its protein product is CASRLRGQGSNQPQHF.

To note about this clone: A junction end diverges from the germline sequence, so it may reflect a read error. The genes are TRBV5-1 and TRBJ2-5; TRBD2 agrees at 10 bases. CDR1 and CDR2 (germline): SGHRS, YFSETQ. This CDR3 has 15 residues. The CDR3 loop is CASSAGTSDMETRYF. CDR3 DNA: TGCGCCAGCAGCGCCGGGACTAGCGACATGGAGACCCGGTACTTC.

A few counts support this clone. This chain joins TRBV5-1 and TRBJ1-3; D is possibly TRBD1 (6 bases). Germline V lookup: CDR1 SGHRS, CDR2 YFSETQ. Trimming left V 0 bases short and J 2 bases short, with 9 bases between. CDR3 size: 15 residues. The CDR3 nucleotides are TGCGCCAGCAGCTTGGACAGGGATGCTGGAAACACCATATATTTT. Protein sequence: CASSLDRDAGNTIYF.

This chain uses TRBV4-3 with TRBJ2-1, with D possibly TRBD2 on 6 matching bases. The V gene's germline CDR1 is LGHNA and CDR2 YSLEER. The CDR3 sequence is 16 residues long. Trimming removed 1 base from V and 3 bases from J, with 13 bases in between. The CDR3 spells CASSQGVTSLYNEQFF. The CDR3 DNA reads as TGCGCCAGCAGCCAAGGGGTAACTAGCCTCTACAATGAGCAGTTCTTC.

The chain is built from TRBV7-8 and TRBJ2-1; 10 nucleotides align to TRBD2. CDR3 length: 15 residues. Germline V gives CDR1 SGHVS, CDR2 FQNEAQ. Germline trimming cut 5 bases from V and 5 bases from J; bases unmatched to any gene: 6. Written as DNA, the CDR3 is TGTGCCAGCAGCCCTCTAGCGGGAGTGAACAATGAGCAGTTCTTC. Its translation is CASSPLAGVNNEQFF.

The chain uses TRBV10-3 and TRBJ1-2, with 9 bases matching TRBD1. CDR1 ENHRY and CDR2 SYGVKD come from the germline V gene. The CDR3 has 17 residues. V shed 2 bases and J 4 bases; nucleotides not matched to a gene: 11. CDR3 sequence: CAISEPARQGGAYGYTF. CDR3 coding DNA: TGTGCCATCAGTGAGCCCGCGAGACAGGGGGGAGCCTATGGCTACACCTTC.

In this sample, this clone turned up a few times. This chain joins TRBV4-3 and TRBJ2-1; 9 bases are a match to TRBD1. Germline V CDR1 and CDR2: LGHNA, YSLEER. Losses at the gene ends were 3 bases for V and 9 bases for J; bases not matched to a gene: 6. The CDR3 loop spans 14 amino acids. CDR3 in amino acids: CASSQETGGPEQFF. The DNA for the CDR3 is TGCGCCAGCAGCCAGGAAACAGGGGGCCCTGAGCAGTTCTTC.

The chain employs TRBV25-1 and TRBJ2-1; 7 positions agree with TRBD2. Germline CDR1 reads MGHDK; CDR2 reads SYGVNS. Trimming took 6 bases from V and 8 from J; bases not matched to a gene: 10. The CDR3 length is 14 residues. In nucleotides, the CDR3 is TGTGCCAGCAGGGGTGCGGGAGAAACCCATGAGCAGTTCTTC. This translates into CASRGAGETHEQFF. The full variable domain, rest sourced from reference TRBV25-1 and TRBJ2-1, is EADIYQTPRYLVIGTGKKITLECSQTMGHDKMYWYQQDPGMELHLIHYSYGVNSTEKGDLSSESTVSRIRTEHFPLTLESARPSHTSQYLCASRGAGETHEQFFGPGTRLTVL.

V and J are TRBV9 and TRBJ2-3; a weak D match, TRBD2 (6 bases). Trimming shortened V by 0 bases and J by 0 bases, and 20 bases separated the two germline ends. Germline CDR1 SGDLS, CDR2 YYNGEE. This CDR3 is built from 19 residues. Here the CDR3 reads CASSVEGGAATSSTDTQYF. In DNA, the CDR3 is TGTGCCAGCAGCGTAGAAGGAGGGGCCGCGACCTCTAGCACAGATACGCAGTATTTT.

The V and J genes are TRBV9 and TRBJ2-5; 7 nucleotides match TRBD2. J was trimmed by 3 bases and V by 5 bases; bases with no gene match: 7. The CDR3 is 14 residues long. The germline V gene has CDR1 SGDLS and CDR2 YYNGEE. The CDR3 loop reads CASSPSGTKETQYF. The CDR3, as DNA: TGTGCCAGCAGTCCATCCGGGACTAAAGAGACCCAGTACTTC.

The rearrangement links TRBV5-6 to TRBJ2-3; 9 bases align to TRBD2. Germline CDR1 reads SGHDT; CDR2 reads YYEEEE. The length of the CDR3 is 17 residues. V dropped 3 bases and J dropped 2; count of bases not matched to a gene: 10. CDR3 DNA: TGTGCCAGCAGCTCGCGGGGTTTAGCGGGAGTCACAGATACGCAGTATTTT. It is translated as CASSSRGLAGVTDTQYF.

This chain joins TRBV5-6 and TRBJ2-1, with 10 positions matching TRBD2. The germline V gene has CDR1 SGHDT and CDR2 YYEEEE. The CDR3 has 18 residues. The V segment lost 2 bases and the J segment 1 base; nucleotides outside the gene matches: 9. The CDR3 region has the DNA TGTGCCAGCAGCTTTAACCCGTCTAGCGGGAGATCCTACAATGAGCAGTTCTTC. Protein product: CASSFNPSSGRSYNEQFF.

The chain uses TRBV15 and TRBJ2-1, with 8 bases aligning to TRBD2. CDR1 is LNHNV and CDR2 is YYDKDF in the germline V gene (reference sequence). The CDR3 loop spans 17 amino acids. The V and J ends lost 1 base and 1 base, in that order; junction bases with no gene match: 6. CDR3 region: CATSRGVGRGSYNEQFF. DNA for the CDR3: TGTGCCACCAGCAGAGGTGTCGGGAGGGGGTCCTACAATGAGCAGTTCTTC.

V gene TRBV6-1 combines with J gene TRBJ1-5; 7 nucleotides agree with TRBD1. In germline, CDR1 is MNHNS, CDR2 SASEGT. The CDR3 sequence is 19 residues long. With V trimmed by 1 base and J by 0 bases, 12 bases remained unmatched. CDR3 in amino acids: CASSEDQGDPGYSNQPQHF. In DNA, the CDR3 is TGTGCCAGCAGTGAAGACCAGGGGGATCCTGGTTATAGCAATCAGCCCCAGCATTTT.

This clone was seen more than once but under ten times. The chain is built from TRBV27 and TRBJ2-1, with 9 bases identical to TRBD2. Germline CDR1 MNHEY, CDR2 SMNVEV (reference sequence). There are 16 residues in the CDR3. The V segment lost 5 bases and the J segment 8 bases; nucleotides outside the gene matches: 13. The CDR3, as DNA: TGTGCCAGCAGTCCTACCGGGACTAGCTTCCATCATGAGCAGTTCTTC. Amino acid sequence: CASSPTGTSFHHEQFF.

In its sample, this clone was seen many times. The rearrangement links TRBV2 to TRBJ1-5; D is perhaps TRBD1 (5 bases). V was cut by 3 bases and J by 1 base, with 22 bases left in between. The germline V gene has CDR1 SNHLY and CDR2 FYNNEI. The CDR3 is made up of 19 amino acids. CDR3 nucleotide sequence: TGTGCCAGCAGTGATATATCAGGGTGGGAGGGGCCAAGCAATCAGCCCCAGCATTTT. It translates to CASSDISGWEGPSNQPQHF.

To note about this clone: The missing conserved phenylalanine or tryptophan at the end of this CDR3 makes a read error likely. J is TRBJ2-7 and V is TRBV5-4; D may be TRBD1 (5 bases). The CDR3 spans 15 residues. Germline V gene data show CDR1 as SGHNT and CDR2 as YYREEE (reference sequence). Trimming left V 4 bases short and J 4 bases short, with 18 bases between. DNA for the CDR3: TGTGCCAGCAGCCAACAGTTCCAGGGTAGGTACGAGCAGTACCTC. Translated: CASSQQFQGRYEQYL.

The rearrangement links TRBV7-2 to TRBJ2-5; the match to TRBD1 covers 9 bases. V lost 5 bases, J lost 7 bases, and 11 bases stayed unmatched. The CDR3 runs to 15 residues. The germline gives CDR1 SGHTA, CDR2 FQGNSA. The CDR3 here is CASSRWVTGGATQYF. CDR3 nucleotide sequence: TGTGCCAGCAGCCGATGGGTGACAGGGGGAGCGACCCAGTACTTC.

The rearrangement links TRBV28 to TRBJ1-2; D remains ambiguous. V lost 7 bases and J lost 8, with 14 bases in between. The CDR3 has 12 amino acids. CDR1 is MDHEN, CDR2 SYDVKM, per germline. CDR3 sequence (DNA): TGTGCCAGCACCGGGTATCCGTCGGGCTACACCTTC. This encodes CASTGYPSGYTF.